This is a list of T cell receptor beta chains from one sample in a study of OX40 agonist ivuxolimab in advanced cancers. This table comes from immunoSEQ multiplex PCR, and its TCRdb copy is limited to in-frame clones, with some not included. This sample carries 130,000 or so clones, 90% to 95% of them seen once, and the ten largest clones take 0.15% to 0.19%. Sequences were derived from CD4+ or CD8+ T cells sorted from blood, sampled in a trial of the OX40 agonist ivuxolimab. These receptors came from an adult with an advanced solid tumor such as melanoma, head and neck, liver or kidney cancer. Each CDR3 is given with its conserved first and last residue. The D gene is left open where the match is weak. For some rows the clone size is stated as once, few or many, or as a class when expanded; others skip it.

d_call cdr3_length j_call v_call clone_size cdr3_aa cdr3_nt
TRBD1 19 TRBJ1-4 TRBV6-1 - CASSGLSPGQGSTNEKLFF TGTGCCAGCAGTGGATTAAGTCCGGGACAGGGTTCAACTAATGAAAAACTGTTTTTT
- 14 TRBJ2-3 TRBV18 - CASSPGSVTDTQYF TGTGCCAGCTCACCGGGCTCAGTCACAGATACGCAGTATTTT
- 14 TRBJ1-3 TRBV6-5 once CASRTDGSGNTIYF TGTGCCAGCCGAACTGACGGCTCTGGAAACACCATATATTTT
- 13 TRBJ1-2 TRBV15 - CATSREADYGYTF TGTGCCACCAGCAGAGAGGCTGACTATGGCTACACCTTC
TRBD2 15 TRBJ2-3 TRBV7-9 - CASSSSGGATDTQYF TGTGCCAGCAGCTCTAGCGGGGGGGCCACAGATACGCAGTATTTT
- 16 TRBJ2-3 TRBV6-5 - CASSFEGGRSADTQYF TGTGCCAGCAGTTTCGAGGGGGGGAGAAGTGCAGATACGCAGTATTTT
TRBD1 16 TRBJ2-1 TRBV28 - CASSSATGGAGNEQFF TGTGCCAGCAGTTCTGCTACAGGGGGCGCGGGAAATGAGCAGTTCTTC
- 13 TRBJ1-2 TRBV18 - CASSPLETHGYTF TGTGCCAGCTCACCACTTGAGACACATGGCTACACCTTC
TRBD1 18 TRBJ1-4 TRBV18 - CASSPRTGAPATNEKLFF TGTGCCAGCTCACCAAGGACAGGGGCTCCCGCAACTAATGAAAAACTGTTTTTT
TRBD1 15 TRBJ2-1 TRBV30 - CACNTPGQTKYEQFF TGTGCCTGCAACACGCCGGGACAGACAAAGTATGAGCAGTTCTTC
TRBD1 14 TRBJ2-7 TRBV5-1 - CASSLPGQFSEQYF TGCGCCAGCAGCTTACCGGGACAGTTCTCCGAGCAGTACTTC
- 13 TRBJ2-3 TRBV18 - CASSPGPTDTQYF TGTGCCAGCTCGCCAGGACCTACAGATACGCAGTATTTT
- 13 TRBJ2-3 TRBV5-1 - CASGGWGTDTQYF TGCGCCAGCGGGGGATGGGGCACAGATACGCAGTATTTT
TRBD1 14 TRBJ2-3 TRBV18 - CASSPTGIKDTQYF TGTGCCAGCTCACCGACAGGGATCAAAGATACGCAGTATTTT
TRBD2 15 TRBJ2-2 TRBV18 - CASSPQGGDTGELFF TGTGCCAGCTCACCACAGGGAGGGGACACCGGGGAGCTGTTTTTT
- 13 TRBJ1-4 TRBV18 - CASSPGLNEKLFF TGTGCCAGCTCTCCGGGACTTAATGAAAAACTGTTTTTT
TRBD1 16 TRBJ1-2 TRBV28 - CASSLWKGAGDYGYTF TGTGCCAGCAGTTTATGGAAGGGGGCGGGCGACTATGGCTACACCTTC
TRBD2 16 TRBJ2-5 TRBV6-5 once CASSYGAGGKQETQYF TGTGCCAGCAGTTACGGAGCGGGGGGTAAACAAGAGACCCAGTACTTC
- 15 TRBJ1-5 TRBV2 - CASSTVRNSNQPQHF TGTGCCAGCAGTACGGTGAGGAATAGCAATCAGCCCCAGCATTTT
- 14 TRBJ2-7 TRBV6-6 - CASTKRTALYEQYF TGTGCCAGCACCAAAAGGACAGCCCTTTACGAGCAGTACTTC
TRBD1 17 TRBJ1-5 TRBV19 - CASATGTGARSNQPQHF TGTGCCAGTGCTACCGGGACAGGGGCTAGAAGCAATCAGCCCCAGCATTTT
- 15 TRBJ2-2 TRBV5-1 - CASSLAVGGTGELFF TGCGCCAGCAGCTTAGCGGTCGGGGGAACCGGGGAGCTGTTTTTT
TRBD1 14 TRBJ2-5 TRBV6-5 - CASRLDRGRETQYF TGTGCCAGCAGACTCGACAGGGGGCGAGAGACCCAGTACTTC
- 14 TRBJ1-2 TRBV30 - CAWSTGSINYGYTF TGTGCCTGGAGTACGGGGTCCATTAACTATGGCTACACCTTC
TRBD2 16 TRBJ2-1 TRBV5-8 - CASSSGTSGDYNEQFF TGTGCCAGCAGCTCAGGGACTAGCGGGGATTACAATGAGCAGTTCTTC
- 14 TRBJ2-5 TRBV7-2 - CASSLAGAGETQYF TGTGCCAGCAGCTTAGCGGGGGCCGGGGAGACCCAGTACTTC
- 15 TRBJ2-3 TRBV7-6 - CASSLEVLASDTQYF TGTGCCAGCAGTTTAGAGGTTCTGGCGTCAGATACGCAGTATTTT
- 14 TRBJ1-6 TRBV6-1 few CASSVRGDNSPLHF TGTGCCAGCAGTGTTCGGGGTGATAATTCACCCCTCCACTTT
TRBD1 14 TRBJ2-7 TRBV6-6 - CASSRDPTGGEQYF TGTGCCAGCAGCCGCGATCCCACAGGGGGCGAGCAGTACTTC
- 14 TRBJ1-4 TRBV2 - CASSGGRGNEKLFF TGTGCCAGCAGTGGGGGACGGGGAAATGAAAAACTGTTTTTT
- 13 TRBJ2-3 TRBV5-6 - CASSLGSTDTQYF TGTGCCAGCAGCTTGGGCAGCACAGATACGCAGTATTTT
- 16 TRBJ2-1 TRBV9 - CASSVGETISDNEQFF TGTGCCAGCAGCGTCGGAGAGACGATTTCGGACAATGAGCAGTTCTTC
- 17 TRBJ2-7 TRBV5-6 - CASSLYFSEFTSYEQYF TGTGCCAGCAGCTTGTATTTTTCGGAATTCACTTCCTACGAGCAGTACTTC
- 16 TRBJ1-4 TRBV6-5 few CASSYSGTGIGEKLFF TGTGCCAGCAGTTACTCCGGTACAGGCATCGGTGAAAAACTGTTTTTT
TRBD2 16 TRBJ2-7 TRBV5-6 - CASSYQPGLAGGEQYF TGTGCCAGCAGCTACCAACCCGGTCTAGCGGGGGGCGAGCAGTACTTC
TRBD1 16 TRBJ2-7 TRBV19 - CASSQTTDRGVYEQYF TGTGCCAGTAGTCAGACCACGGACAGGGGGGTCTACGAGCAGTACTTC
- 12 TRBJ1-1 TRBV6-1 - CASSGRTVEAFF TGTGCCAGCAGTGGTAGGACAGTTGAAGCTTTCTTT
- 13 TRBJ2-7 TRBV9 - CASSVGRNYEQYF TGTGCCAGCAGCGTCGGAAGGAACTACGAGCAGTACTTC
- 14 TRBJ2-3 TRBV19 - CASRLGINTDTQYF TGTGCCTCGCGACTGGGGATAAACACAGATACGCAGTATTTT
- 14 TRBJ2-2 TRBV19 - CASSQQSNTGELFF TGTGCCAGTAGTCAACAGAGTAACACCGGGGAGCTGTTTTTT
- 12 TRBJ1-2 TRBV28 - CASSFREGGYTF TGTGCCAGCAGTTTCAGGGAAGGGGGCTACACCTTC
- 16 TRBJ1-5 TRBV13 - CASSPPPGARNQPQHF TGTGCCAGCAGCCCCCCCCCGGGGGCGCGCAATCAGCCCCAGCATTTT
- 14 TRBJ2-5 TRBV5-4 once CASSFLQGGETQYF TGTGCCAGCAGCTTTTTACAGGGGGGGGAGACCCAGTACTTC